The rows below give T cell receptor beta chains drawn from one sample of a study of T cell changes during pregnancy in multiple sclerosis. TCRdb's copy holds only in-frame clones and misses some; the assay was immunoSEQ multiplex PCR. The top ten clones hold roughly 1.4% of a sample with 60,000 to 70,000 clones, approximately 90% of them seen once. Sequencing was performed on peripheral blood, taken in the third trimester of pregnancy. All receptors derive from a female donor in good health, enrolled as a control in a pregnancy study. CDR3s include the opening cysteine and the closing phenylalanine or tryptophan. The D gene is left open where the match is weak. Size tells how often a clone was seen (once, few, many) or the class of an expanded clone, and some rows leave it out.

CASSVRAGGGNTEAFF,TGTGCCAGCAGTGTTCGGGCAGGGGGAGGAAACACTGAAGCTTTCTTT,TRBV2,-,TRBD1,TRBJ1-1
CARTSGGAADTQYF,TGTGCCAGGACTAGCGGGGGGGCCGCAGATACGCAGTATTTT,TRBV5-4,-,TRBD2,TRBJ2-3
CASSLALSRGDTGELFF,TGTGCCAGCAGCTTAGCGCTGTCCAGGGGAGACACCGGGGAGCTGTTTTTT,TRBV7-9,-,-,TRBJ2-2
CASSAGGPPNEKLFF,TGTGCCAGCTCAGCAGGGGGGCCACCTAATGAAAAACTGTTTTTT,TRBV18,-,TRBD1,TRBJ1-4
CASSEGRGKGQETQYF,TGTGCCAGCAGTGAGGGGAGGGGAAAGGGCCAAGAGACCCAGTACTTC,TRBV6-1,-,TRBD2,TRBJ2-5
CASSLGLGGLFF,TGTGCCAGCAGCTTAGGGCTCGGCGGGCTGTTTTTT,TRBV7-9,-,-,TRBJ2-2
CASSLGRGLAADTQYF,TGTGCCAGCAGCTTAGGACGAGGACTAGCGGCAGATACGCAGTATTTT,TRBV11-2,-,TRBD2,TRBJ2-3
CAWSATRAGPQHF,TGTGCCTGGAGCGCGACCAGGGCTGGGCCCCAGCATTTT,TRBV30,-,-,TRBJ1-5
CASSQQGGRDNEKLFF,TGTGCCAGCAGCCAACAGGGGGGCAGGGACAATGAAAAACTGTTTTTT,TRBV4-2,-,TRBD1,TRBJ1-4
CASSYSGRAAYEQYF,TGTGCCAGCAGTTACAGTGGCAGGGCGGCCTACGAGCAGTACTTC,TRBV6-5,-,-,TRBJ2-7
CASSLGGMDEQYF,TGTGCCAGCAGCTTGGGGGGAATGGACGAGCAGTACTTC,TRBV11-3,once,-,TRBJ2-7
CASSAIVGQGTYEQYF,TGTGCCAGCAGCGCTATCGTCGGACAGGGAACCTACGAGCAGTACTTC,TRBV5-6,-,TRBD1,TRBJ2-7
CASSEATDRVQYF,TGTGCCAGCAGTGAAGCAACAGACAGGGTGCAGTACTTC,TRBV6-1,-,TRBD1,TRBJ2-4
CASTPGGTINEQFF,TGCGCCAGCACCCCAGGGGGAACCATTAATGAGCAGTTCTTC,TRBV5-1,-,TRBD1,TRBJ2-1
CASAGGDRPQHF,TGTGCCAGCGCGGGAGGGGACAGGCCCCAGCATTTT,TRBV2,-,TRBD1,TRBJ1-5
CASSLARGGMGTEAFF,TGTGCCAGCAGCTTGGCCCGGGGGGGGATGGGCACTGAAGCTTTCTTT,TRBV13,-,-,TRBJ1-1
CARTSGGADTQYF,TGTGCGCGGACTAGCGGGGGCGCAGATACGCAGTATTTT,TRBV30,-,TRBD2,TRBJ2-3
CASSSDRGMEYEQYF,TGTGCCAGCAGCTCCGACAGGGGGATGGAATACGAGCAGTACTTC,TRBV7-9,-,TRBD1,TRBJ2-7
CASSQQGAGSYTF,TGCGCCAGCAGCCAACAGGGGGCCGGGAGCTACACCTTC,TRBV5-1,few,TRBD1,TRBJ1-2
CASSSGVGEQFF,TGTGCCAGCAGCTCAGGGGTGGGTGAGCAGTTCTTC,TRBV5-4,once,-,TRBJ2-1
CASSRPGTDKYNEQFF,TGCGCCAGCAGCCGGCCAGGGACAGACAAATACAATGAGCAGTTCTTC,TRBV4-1,-,TRBD1,TRBJ2-1
CASSPNEGARTEAFF,TGTGCCAGCTCACCAAATGAGGGGGCGAGGACTGAAGCTTTCTTT,TRBV18,once,TRBD1,TRBJ1-1
CASSLGSSGGSLLETQYF,TGTGCCAGCAGCTTAGGTTCTAGCGGGGGCTCACTCCTTGAGACCCAGTACTTC,TRBV7-9,once,TRBD2,TRBJ2-5
CASSLVQSPSSYEQYF,TGTGCCAGCAGCTTGGTACAGTCCCCGAGCTCCTACGAGCAGTACTTC,TRBV5-6,-,-,TRBJ2-7
CASSLAGDTYEQYF,TGTGCCAGCAGTTTGGCAGGGGACACCTACGAGCAGTACTTC,TRBV27,-,-,TRBJ2-7
CASSIAGQGLGQPQHF,TGTGCCAGTAGTATAGCGGGACAGGGGCTCGGGCAGCCCCAGCATTTT,TRBV19,-,TRBD1,TRBJ1-5
CASSLVSGALSATEAFF,TGTGCCAGCAGCTTGGTGTCAGGGGCACTTAGCGCCACTGAAGCTTTCTTT,TRBV5-5,-,-,TRBJ1-1
CASSSQGVANEKLFF,TGCGCCAGCAGCTCACAGGGGGTGGCTAATGAAAAACTGTTTTTT,TRBV5-1,-,TRBD1,TRBJ1-4
CASSPSGDRSGEQYF,TGTGCCAGCTCACCCAGCGGCGATAGAAGTGGCGAGCAGTACTTC,TRBV18,-,-,TRBJ2-7
CASSRTAFSNEQFF,TGTGCCAGCAGCCGGACAGCCTTCAGCAATGAGCAGTTCTTC,TRBV7-9,-,-,TRBJ2-1
CASRGGGATGELFF,TGTGCCAGCAGAGGCGGGGGGGCTACCGGGGAGCTGTTTTTT,TRBV5-4,-,TRBD2,TRBJ2-2
CASSARQGKETGELFF,TGTGCCAGCAGCGCCCGACAGGGGAAGGAGACCGGGGAGCTGTTTTTT,TRBV9,once,TRBD1,TRBJ2-2
CAWSTGTGGNTEAFF,TGTGCCTGGAGTACAGGGACAGGGGGGAACACTGAAGCTTTCTTT,TRBV30,few,TRBD1,TRBJ1-1
CASSLAGGHNSPLHF,TGTGCCAGCAGCTTAGCGGGGGGGCATAATTCACCCCTCCACTTT,TRBV7-9,-,-,TRBJ1-6
CASSGSVGAYEQYF,TGTGCCAGCAGTGGATCTGTCGGGGCCTACGAGCAGTACTTC,TRBV2,-,-,TRBJ2-7
CASSRGRRETQYF,TGTGCCAGCAGCCGAGGGCGACGCGAGACCCAGTACTTC,TRBV7-2,-,-,TRBJ2-5
CASSLRGSGQGPSYEQYF,TGTGCCAGCAGTTTAAGGGGGTCAGGACAGGGACCTTCCTACGAGCAGTACTTC,TRBV28,-,TRBD1,TRBJ2-7
CASSQVRGLVTQYF,TGCGCCAGCAGCCAAGTCCGCGGATTGGTGACCCAGTACTTC,TRBV4-3,-,-,TRBJ2-5
CASSQLGLPSGANVLTF,TGTGCCAGCAGCCAGCTGGGACTGCCCTCTGGGGCCAACGTCCTGACTTTC,TRBV14,once,-,TRBJ2-6
CASSPNEGGGTEAFF,TGCGCCAGCAGCCCTAACGAGGGGGGGGGCACTGAAGCTTTCTTT,TRBV4-1,-,-,TRBJ1-1
CASREAGGQPQHF,TGTGCCAGCAGGGAGGCAGGAGGCCAGCCCCAGCATTTT,TRBV7-8,few,-,TRBJ1-5
CASSPRQALNTEAFF,TGTGCCAGCAGCCCCAGACAGGCTCTGAACACTGAAGCTTTCTTT,TRBV9,few,-,TRBJ1-1
CASSLLGTGARGANVLTF,TGTGCCAGCAGCTTACTAGGAACAGGGGCGCGAGGGGCCAACGTCCTGACTTTC,TRBV5-4,-,TRBD1,TRBJ2-6
CASSDSVAGTGELFF,TGTGCCAGCAGTGACTCGGTAGCGGGGACCGGGGAGCTGTTTTTT,TRBV6-4,-,TRBD2,TRBJ2-2
CASSLGRQGGRYFNSPLHF,TGTGCCAGCAGCTTAGGACGACAGGGCGGCCGGTATTTTAATTCACCCCTCCACTTT,TRBV7-2,-,TRBD1,TRBJ1-6
CASSLRQGDNYGYTF,TGTGCCAGCAGCTTGAGACAGGGGGATAACTATGGCTACACCTTC,TRBV5-4,-,TRBD1,TRBJ1-2
CASSGTGNSTDTQYF,TGTGCCAGCAGCGGAACAGGGAATAGCACAGATACGCAGTATTTT,TRBV5-6,once,-,TRBJ2-3
CASRTENTGELFF,TGTGCCAGCCGGACAGAGAACACCGGGGAGCTGTTTTTT,TRBV2,-,-,TRBJ2-2
CATSRAGAGEFF,TGTGCCACCAGCAGAGCTGGGGCAGGAGAGTTCTTC,TRBV15,-,-,TRBJ2-1
CASSRAGTGGYEQYF,TGTGCCAGCAGCCGCGCCGGGACAGGGGGATACGAGCAGTACTTC,TRBV11-3,-,TRBD1,TRBJ2-7
CASRGDWNTEAFF,TGTGCCAGCAGGGGGGACTGGAACACTGAAGCTTTCTTT,TRBV2,-,-,TRBJ1-1
CASSRSSSTDTQYF,TGCGCCAGCAGCCGGAGCAGCAGCACAGATACGCAGTATTTT,TRBV5-1,-,-,TRBJ2-3
CASSPPGRPNYGYTF,TGTGCCAGCAGCCCACCAGGGCGGCCAAACTATGGCTACACCTTC,TRBV7-9,few,-,TRBJ1-2